The TCR beta chain described here comes from a study of blood T cell repertoires in COVID-19. The overall study: PBMCs, B-cell-depleted T cells, or T cells provided the cDNA or gDNA that made up the material.

V shed 2 bases, J shed 1 base, and the junction held 2 bases outside the gene matches. The length of the CDR3 is 16 residues. Germline V gene data show CDR1 as MNHEY and CDR2 as SVGEGT. In the source study's methods: Reference gene primer amplification gave estimated nucleated cell counts. The method was immunoSEQ multiplex PCR; TCRdb's version includes in-frame clones alone and lacks a portion of them. D and trimming come from the DNA, and the V and J calls and clone size come from that table. Among a few hundred thousand clones listed, 80% to 90% were seen once. The receptor was derived from a woman between 45 and 60 years old who had recovered from COVID-19. The V gene is TRBV6-2 or TRBV6-3, the J gene TRBJ2-5; 12 nucleotides agree with TRBD2. The sequencing sample was made of peripheral blood. CDR3 loop: CASSYGLAGFQETQYF. The CDR3 DNA reads as TGTGCCAGCAGTTACGGACTAGCGGGGTTCCAAGAGACCCAGTACTTC.